The clone carrying this T cell receptor beta chain was detected a few times. Its target is unknown. The data stem from a study of blood T cells in healthy people across ages. Overall study results and limits: When set beside aged donors, long-lived donors presented more naive CD4+ cells and higher diversity.

Researchers collected ten milliliters of peripheral blood from every single donor. CDR1 is SQVTM and CDR2 is ANQGSEA in the germline V gene. V gave up 3 bases and J gave up 2 bases, with 5 bases separating them. There are 12 residues in the CDR3. Next came a second PCR, run for about 7 to 12 cycles, which used a sample-barcoded 5' primer along with a J-beta primer mix. Every molecule of cDNA carried a tag from a template-switch adaptor with 12 random nucleotides. TCRdb re-called the 5' RACE reads with MiXCR, one entry per CDR3 protein. The repertoire has about 680,000 distinct CDR3 sequences, more than 40% of them found once; the top ten carry 30% to 40%.

The chain links TRBV29-1 to TRBJ2-1; perhaps TRBD2 as D (5 bases). Sequencing was done on a sample of blood. This receptor was identified in a woman in her fifties or sixties in good health. The CDR3 here is CSVERAYNEQFF. The DNA for the CDR3 is TGCAGCGTTGAGCGGGCCTACAATGAGCAGTTCTTC.